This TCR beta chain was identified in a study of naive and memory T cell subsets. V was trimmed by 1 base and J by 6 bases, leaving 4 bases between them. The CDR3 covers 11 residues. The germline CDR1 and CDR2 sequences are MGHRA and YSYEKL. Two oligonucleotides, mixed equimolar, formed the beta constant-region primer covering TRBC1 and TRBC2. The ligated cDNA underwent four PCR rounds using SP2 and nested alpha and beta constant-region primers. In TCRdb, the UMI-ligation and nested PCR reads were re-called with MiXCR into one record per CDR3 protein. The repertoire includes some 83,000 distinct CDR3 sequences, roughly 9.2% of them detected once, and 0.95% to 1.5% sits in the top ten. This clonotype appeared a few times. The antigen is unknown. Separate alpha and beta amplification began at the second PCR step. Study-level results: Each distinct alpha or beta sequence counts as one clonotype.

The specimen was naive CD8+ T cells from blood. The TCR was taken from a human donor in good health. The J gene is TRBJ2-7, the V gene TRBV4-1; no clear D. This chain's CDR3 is CASSQGVEQYF. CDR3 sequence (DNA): TGCGCCAGCAGCCAAGGGGTCGAGCAGTACTTC.